The 9 T cell receptor beta chains below all came from one sample that was sequenced in a study of regulatory T cells in long-lasting Graves disease. Building the TCR beta libraries relied on iRepertoire HTBI primers, and CDR3 regions underwent Arm-PCR. TCRdb itself ran the multiplex PCR reads through MiXCR, one entry per CDR3 protein. This sample has roughly 430,000 distinct CDR3 sequences; over 20% occur once, and the top ten carry roughly an eighth. The time point here: persistent/refractory GD, antithyroid drugs over 5 years with positive TRAb. Making the TCR library involved RNA that had been extracted from PBMCs. The source was peripheral blood mononuclear cells (PBMCs), collected when the disease was refractory, from a patient treated with antithyroid drugs. These receptors all stem from a female donor with Graves disease.

There are many counts of this clonotype. The chain employs TRBV2 and TRBJ2-7; D perhaps matches TRBD1 (6 bases). CDR3 length: 15 amino acids. V was cut by 0 bases and J by 3 bases, with 12 bases left in between. The germline V gene has CDR1 SNHLY and CDR2 FYNNEI. The CDR3: CASSEARQGNYEQYF. The CDR3 DNA reads as TGTGCCAGCAGTGAAGCGCGGCAGGGGAACTACGAGCAGTACTTC.

This clonotype came up many times. The rearrangement joins TRBV28 to TRBJ2-7; TRBD2 matches at 12 bases. This CDR3 contains 15 residues. With V trimmed by 5 bases and J by 4 bases, 6 bases remained unmatched. Germline CDR1 is MDHEN and CDR2 is SYDVKM. In DNA, the CDR3 is TGTGCCAGCAGTATCGGACTAGCGGGATTATACGAGCAGTACTTC. It specifies CASSIGLAGLYEQYF.

The chain carries TRBV4-1 and TRBJ2-7; TRBD1 matches at 10 bases. J lost 2 bases, V lost 3 bases, and 13 bases had no gene match. Germline V gene sequence: CDR1 MGHRA, CDR2 YSYEKL. The CDR3 runs 18 residues. The DNA for the CDR3 is TGCGCCAGCAGCCACAGTTTACCAGGGGACAGGGGTCCCTACGAGCAGTACTTC. This codes for CASSHSLPGDRGPYEQYF.

There are a few counts of this clonotype. The CDR3 is CASSQAGNNYGYTF. The CDR3 nucleotides read TGTGCCAGCAGCCAAGCCGGGAACAACTATGGCTACACCTTC. The chain is built from TRBV4-2 and TRBJ1-2; D unclear. The V end was cut by 1 base, the J end by 2 bases, with 8 bases between. Germline loops: CDR1 LGHNA, CDR2 YNFKEQ. The CDR3 is 14 residues long.

The chain carries TRBV15 and TRBJ2-7; 7 nucleotides match TRBD2. Trimming cost V 0 bases and J 2 bases; bases outside gene matches: 7. In germline, CDR1 is LNHNV, CDR2 YYDKDF (reference sequence). This CDR3 has 16 amino acids. As DNA, the CDR3 is TGTGCCACCAGCAGAGATAAGGGAGGGTCAACCTACGAGCAGTACTTC. Its protein is CATSRDKGGSTYEQYF.

This chain connects TRBV20-1 to TRBJ1-5; a possible D gene is TRBD1 (5 bases). Germline CDR1 and CDR2: DFQATT and SNEGSKA (reference sequence). Trimming took off 0 bases at V and 4 bases at J, with 10 bases between the two ends. The CDR3 sequence is 14 residues long. The CDR3 coding sequence is TGCAGTGCTAGAGATCAGGGCAAGAATCAGCCCCAGCATTTT. This gives the protein CSARDQGKNQPQHF.

This clonotype has ten or more counts. The chain carries TRBV12-3 or TRBV12-4 and TRBJ1-5; the D is unclear. Trimming stripped 3 bases from V and 6 bases from J, with 6 bases between. The CDR3 sequence is 12 residues long. CDR3 protein: CASSFMAQPQHF. DNA for the CDR3: TGTGCCAGCAGTTTTATGGCTCAGCCCCAGCATTTT.

The rearrangement links TRBV6-2 or TRBV6-3 to TRBJ1-5; a weak D match, TRBD1 (5 bases). Germline CDR1 and CDR2: MNHEY and SVGEGT. Trimming stripped 2 bases from V and 1 base from J, with 12 bases between. This CDR3 region has 16 residues. The CDR3 loop reads CASSYGGGGSNQPQHF. The DNA for the CDR3 is TGTGCCAGCAGTTACGGGGGAGGCGGAAGCAATCAGCCCCAGCATTTT.

A remark on this clonotype: The junction departs from the called germline gene at one end, perhaps through a read error. The CDR3 nucleotides read TGTGTCACCAGTGATTCCGGGACAGGCTCCTACGAGCAGTACTTC. Amino acids: CVTSDSGTGSYEQYF. The rearrangement joins TRBV24-1 to TRBJ2-7; TRBD1 matches 8 bases. Germline V gene sequence: CDR1 KGHDR, CDR2 SFDVKD. The CDR3 has 15 residues.